Presented here are 18 T cell receptor beta chains from one specimen sequenced in a study of T-cell reconstitution after alpha-beta-depleted transplantation in children. Preparation of the TCRbeta library involved a method that used unique molecular identifiers. TCRdb reprocessed the PCR reads via MiXCR and lists one record per CDR3 protein. This sample has hundreds of thousands of distinct CDR3 sequences, with roughly 13% found just once. This specimen was PBMCs, mostly from graft donor cells, taken 360 days after TCRalphabeta/CD19-depleted stem cell transplant. These receptors came from a male patient under 18 who had a stem cell transplant for acute myeloid leukemia, so the T cells may come from the graft donor.

This rearrangement joins TRBV7-3 to TRBJ2-7, with a weak D call TRBD2 (6 bases). Germline V gene lookup returns CDR1 SGHTA and CDR2 FQGTGA. The CDR3 is 15 amino acids. V gave up 3 bases and J gave up 4 bases, with 16 bases separating them. CDR3 region: CASSLDGGVSYEQYF. CDR3 bases: TGTGCCAGCAGCTTGGATGGCGGGGTTTCGTACGAGCAGTACTTC.

This clonotype occurred a few times. V is TRBV15 and J is TRBJ1-1, with TRBD1 identical over 8 bases. The V segment lost 0 bases and the J segment 1 base; nucleotides outside the gene matches: 4. Germline V lookup: CDR1 LNHNV, CDR2 YYDKDF (reference sequence). This CDR3 comprises 16 residues. The CDR3 DNA follows: TGTGCCACCAGCAGAGATTGGGGGACAGGGAACACTGAAGCTTTCTTT. Amino acid sequence: CATSRDWGTGNTEAFF.

The chain uses TRBV11-1 and TRBJ2-3; 8 nucleotides agree with TRBD1. The CDR3 is 16 residues long. J was trimmed by 2 bases and V by 3 bases; bases with no gene match: 7. Looked up from germline, CDR1 is SGHAT and CDR2 is FQDESV (reference sequence). CDR3 DNA sequence: TGTGCCAGCAGCTTCGTTACAGGGGGGATCACAGATACGCAGTATTTT. Its protein is CASSFVTGGITDTQYF.

This CDR3 is CASSSSTVGYGYTF. CDR3 bases: TGTGCCAGCAGCTCCTCTACTGTTGGCTATGGCTACACCTTC. This chain connects TRBV7-9 to TRBJ1-2; D gene unclear. In germline, CDR1 is SEHNR, CDR2 FQNEAQ (reference sequence). V shed 4 bases and J shed 4 bases, with 13 bases lying between them. The CDR3 sequence is 14 residues long.

The chain has TRBV14 and TRBJ2-5, with 10 bases lining up with TRBD1. The CDR3 runs to 15 residues. J was trimmed by 4 bases and V by 4 bases; bases with no gene match: 6. The germline V gene encodes CDR1 SGHDN and CDR2 FVKESK. The CDR3: CASSRDRGQVETQYF. CDR3 DNA sequence: TGTGCCAGCAGCCGAGACAGGGGGCAGGTAGAGACCCAGTACTTC.

This clonotype has at least ten counts. DNA for the CDR3: TGTGCCAGCAGCCTCGTGCGAATCACAGATACGCAGTATTTT. Translating gives CASSLVRITDTQYF. The V call is TRBV11-2, the J call TRBJ2-3; D unresolved. In germline, CDR1 is SGHAT, CDR2 FQNNGV. The length of the CDR3 is 14 residues. V was cut by 5 bases and J by 2 bases, with 11 bases left in between.

This clonotype has a count of ten or more. This rearrangement joins TRBV29-1 to TRBJ2-1; the D gene is possibly TRBD1 (6 bases). Trimming removed 4 bases at V and 3 bases at J, with 13 bases between. CDR3 length: 14 residues. CDR1 is SQVTM and CDR2 is ANQGSEA in the germline V gene. This chain's CDR3 is CSVVLLTGYNEQFF. As DNA, the CDR3 is TGCAGCGTTGTGCTCTTGACAGGCTACAATGAGCAGTTCTTC.

This clonotype was observed a few times. The chain is built from TRBV12-3 or TRBV12-4 and TRBJ2-1; D uncertain. This CDR3 contains 16 residues. Between the trimmed V and J ends, which lost 7 bases and 5 bases, there was a span of 21 bases. The CDR3 sequence: CASKSGRPRVDNEQFF. CDR3 nucleotides: TGTGCCAGCAAATCGGGTAGGCCAAGAGTCGACAATGAGCAGTTCTTC.

At least ten counts were recorded for this clonotype. The J gene is TRBJ2-4, the V gene TRBV5-1; the match to TRBD2 covers 7 bases. Germline V lookup: CDR1 SGHRS, CDR2 YFSETQ. CDR3 size: 15 residues. The trim removed 5 bases at V and 8 bases at J, leaving 13 bases unmatched. The CDR3 DNA sequence: TGCGCCAGCAGTTCTCTAGCGGCTTCTGGGGACATTCAGTACTTC. This gives the protein CASSSLAASGDIQYF. Full variable domain (remainder filled in from reference TRBV5-1 and TRBJ2-4): KAGVTQTPRYLIKTRGQQVTLSCSPISGHRSVSWYQQTPGQGLQFLFEYFSETQRNKGNFPGRFSGRQFSNSRSEMNVSTLELGDSALYLCASSSLAASGDIQYFGAGTRLSVL.

This clonotype has only a few counts. The chain is built from TRBV29-1 and TRBJ2-1; D assignment may be TRBD1 or TRBD2 (5 bases each). The CDR3 consists of 13 residues. The V gene lost 1 base and the J gene lost 15 bases, with 19 bases spanning the gap. From germline, CDR1 is SQVTM and CDR2 ANQGSEA. The CDR3 loop is CSVEAQAPGTGFF. DNA of the CDR3: TGCAGCGTTGAAGCCCAAGCGCCAGGGACGGGGTTCTTC.

This clonotype appeared a few times. V and J are TRBV29-1 and TRBJ2-7, with D tentatively TRBD1 or TRBD2 (5 bases each). With 5 bases removed from V and 0 bases from J, the gap between germline ends came to 11 bases. The CDR3 loop spans 13 amino acids. The germline V gene has CDR1 SQVTM and CDR2 ANQGSEA. CDR3 residues: CSVRVRGSYEQYF. The CDR3 DNA reads as TGCAGCGTTAGAGTGAGGGGCTCCTACGAGCAGTACTTC.

CDR3 loop: CASSPIAGGPETQYF. CDR3 bases: TGCGCCAGCAGCCCGATAGCGGGAGGGCCGGAGACCCAGTACTTC. The chain has TRBV5-1 and TRBJ2-5, with 11 bases fitting TRBD2. With V trimmed by 4 bases and J by 5 bases, 7 bases remained unmatched. The germline gives CDR1 SGHRS, CDR2 YFSETQ. The CDR3 is 15 residues long.

The DNA of the CDR3 is TGCAGCGGGGGGGGGAGGCTTCTCTACGAGCAGTACTTC. It translates to CSGGGRLLYEQYF. This chain links TRBV29-1 with TRBJ2-7, with 7 bases fitting TRBD2. Germline CDR1 reads SQVTM; CDR2 reads ANQGSEA. The CDR3 covers 13 residues. J lost 3 bases, V lost 7 bases, and 9 bases had no gene match.

This clonotype has only a few counts. The rearrangement joins TRBV12-3 or TRBV12-4 to TRBJ2-5, with unresolved D. The CDR3 extends over 11 amino acids. V was trimmed by 0 bases and J by 11 bases, leaving 7 bases between them. The CDR3 coding sequence is TGTGCCAGCAGTTTAGCTGGGTCTCAGTACTTC. As protein: CASSLAGSQYF.

This clonotype has a count of ten or more. The chain links TRBV4-3 to TRBJ2-1; 7 bases match TRBD2. The CDR3 has 15 amino acids. Trimming cost V 4 bases and J 5 bases; bases outside gene matches: 8. CDR1 and CDR2 (germline): LGHNA, YSLEER. For the CDR3, the DNA is TGCGCCAGCAGCCTAAGCGGGAACAATGACAATGAGCAGTTCTTC. Protein: CASSLSGNNDNEQFF.

The table lists this clonotype with many counts. The rearrangement uses TRBV27 and TRBJ2-2, with 11 bases fitting TRBD2. Germline CDR1 is MNHEY and CDR2 is SMNVEV (reference sequence). This CDR3 has 17 residues. With 2 bases clipped from V and 6 bases from J, the junction kept 8 bases outside the gene matches. CDR3 residues: CASSLTPGLAGSGELFF. As DNA, the CDR3 is TGTGCCAGCAGTTTAACCCCCGGACTAGCGGGCTCCGGGGAGCTGTTTTTT.

This clonotype was recorded once. The chain joins TRBV6-5 to TRBJ1-4, with D unclear. Trimming cost V 0 bases and J 0 bases, with 8 bases left between them. The germline CDR1 and CDR2 sequences are MNHEY and SVGAGI. The CDR3 length is 16 residues. CDR3 DNA: TGTGCCAGCAGTTACTCTAGGATTGCAACTAATGAAAAACTGTTTTTT. Protein product: CASSYSRIATNEKLFF.

The chain links TRBV28 to TRBJ2-1; 9 bases are a match to TRBD2. CDR3 length equals 18 residues. Germline V gene sequence: CDR1 MDHEN, CDR2 SYDVKM. J gave up 10 bases and V 3 bases, and 19 bases lay outside the gene matches. The CDR3 is CASSLTYRGASGTWEQFF. The CDR3 DNA reads TGTGCCAGCAGTTTGACGTATAGGGGGGCTAGCGGGACATGGGAGCAGTTCTTC.